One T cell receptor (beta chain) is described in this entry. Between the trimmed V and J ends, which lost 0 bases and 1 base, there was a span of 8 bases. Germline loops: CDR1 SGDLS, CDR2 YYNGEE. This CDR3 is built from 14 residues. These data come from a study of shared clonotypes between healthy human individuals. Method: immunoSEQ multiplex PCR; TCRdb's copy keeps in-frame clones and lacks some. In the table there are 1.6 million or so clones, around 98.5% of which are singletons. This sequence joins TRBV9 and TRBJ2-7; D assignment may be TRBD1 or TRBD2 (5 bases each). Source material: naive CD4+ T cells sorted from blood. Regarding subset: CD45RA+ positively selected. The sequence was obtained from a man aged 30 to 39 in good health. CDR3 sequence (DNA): TGTGCCAGCAGCGTAGGGGACGGATCCTACGAGCAGTACTTC. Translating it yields CASSVGDGSYEQYF.